The rows below give T cell receptor beta chains drawn from one sample of a study of blood T cells in healthy people across ages. TCRdb fed the 5' RACE reads into MiXCR, producing one record per CDR3 protein. This sample has about 730,000 distinct CDR3 sequences; approximately 39% occur once, and the top ten carry around a fifth. The sequenced material came from blood. Every receptor here comes from an older woman in good health. Each CDR3 is given with its conserved first and last residue. The order of the fields is J gene, V gene, clone size, CDR3 protein. Clone size is shown for a subset of rows, as once, few, many or a class of expanded clone.

TRBJ2-5 TRBV12-3/TRBV12-4 NA CASTGGSYYGTQYF
TRBJ1-4 TRBV6-2/TRBV6-3 NA CASRKSRGYEKLFF
TRBJ2-3 TRBV14 NA CASSQESGGFSDTQYF
TRBJ2-5 TRBV4-1 NA CASSQEQLGETQYF
TRBJ2-2 TRBV19 NA CASSRRTEPHVLNTGELFF
TRBJ2-3 TRBV7-9 NA CASSLGRQINTDTQYF
TRBJ2-3 TRBV20-1 few CSARGGSGTDTQYF
TRBJ2-3 TRBV5-1 NA CASSLDLGSPGTDTQYF
TRBJ2-1 TRBV20-1 NA CSARTGNNEQFF
TRBJ1-2 TRBV2 NA CASSEARRAVGYTF
TRBJ2-7 TRBV20-1 NA CRPGQGDEQYF
TRBJ2-6 TRBV20-1 NA CSASVGTGNSGANVLTF
TRBJ1-2 TRBV29-1 few CSVDPPGQGRYNYGYTF